These T cell receptor beta chains were read from a single sample in a study of blood T cell repertoires in COVID-19. Sequenced by immunoSEQ multiplex PCR; TCRdb stores in-frame clones only, minus some. The sample lists some 240,000 clones; approximately 83% were seen once. The sequencing sample was made of PBMCs or T cells enriched from blood (not recorded which). The receptors were gathered from a woman aged 40 to 49 with acute COVID-19. Each CDR3 is given with its conserved first and last residue.

j_gene: TRBJ2-5; v_gene: TRBV5-6; CDR3aa: CASSLSGNGGETQYF
j_gene: TRBJ2-3; v_gene: TRBV9; CDR3aa: CASSPDPRAADTQYF
j_gene: TRBJ2-4; v_gene: TRBV4-1; CDR3aa: CASSQQGGRVSDIQYF
j_gene: TRBJ2-5; v_gene: TRBV12-5; CDR3aa: CASGLDPGGAYQETQYF
j_gene: TRBJ2-5; v_gene: TRBV9; CDR3aa: CASSVGRLAGFQETQYF
j_gene: TRBJ1-1; v_gene: TRBV19; CDR3aa: CASSIARRGRRAEAFF
j_gene: TRBJ1-1; v_gene: TRBV19; CDR3aa: CASSIAGRLIKAFF
j_gene: TRBJ2-7; v_gene: TRBV18; CDR3aa: CASSPPTARPYEQYF
j_gene: TRBJ2-1; v_gene: TRBV27; CDR3aa: CASSLREGDNEQFF
j_gene: TRBJ2-1; v_gene: TRBV9; CDR3aa: CASSVAIGSSYNEQFF
j_gene: TRBJ1-2; v_gene: TRBV14; CDR3aa: CASSQINRELYGYTF
j_gene: TRBJ2-5; v_gene: TRBV11-3; CDR3aa: CASSFLSGQETQYF
j_gene: TRBJ2-5; v_gene: TRBV19; CDR3aa: CASADHRGQETQYF
j_gene: TRBJ1-2; v_gene: TRBV7-9; CDR3aa: CASSADRGLYGYTF
j_gene: TRBJ2-3; v_gene: TRBV7-3; CDR3aa: CASSSLAGGTDTQYF
j_gene: TRBJ2-1; v_gene: TRBV29-1; CDR3aa: CSVQRWGGPGNEQFF
j_gene: TRBJ1-6; v_gene: TRBV28; CDR3aa: CASSLTGSSSPLHF
j_gene: TRBJ2-3; v_gene: TRBV2; CDR3aa: CASSRGTGSTDTQYF
j_gene: TRBJ2-7; v_gene: TRBV19; CDR3aa: CASSRDSPSYEQYF
j_gene: TRBJ2-7; v_gene: TRBV21-1; CDR3aa: CASSKGRQGTDYEQYF
j_gene: TRBJ2-5; v_gene: TRBV7-2; CDR3aa: CASSLNQGMLGETQYF
j_gene: TRBJ2-1; v_gene: TRBV12-5; CDR3aa: CASGLVSSEQFF
j_gene: TRBJ2-3; v_gene: TRBV29-1; CDR3aa: CSVASVAGADTQYF
j_gene: TRBJ2-7; v_gene: TRBV10-3; CDR3aa: CAITREEPYEQYF
j_gene: TRBJ2-5; v_gene: TRBV2; CDR3aa: CASRDRGGETQYF
j_gene: TRBJ2-1; v_gene: TRBV2; CDR3aa: CASSQTTSYNEQFF
j_gene: TRBJ1-2; v_gene: TRBV11-3; CDR3aa: CASSLVGEHGYTF
j_gene: TRBJ1-1; v_gene: TRBV5-8; CDR3aa: CASSSGTGFSGAEAFF
j_gene: TRBJ2-7; v_gene: TRBV11-1; CDR3aa: CASTGTSNEQYF
j_gene: TRBJ1-1; v_gene: TRBV11-3; CDR3aa: CASSAAATVMNTEAFF
j_gene: TRBJ2-1; v_gene: TRBV5-4; CDR3aa: CASNPGTSGYNEQFF
j_gene: TRBJ2-7; v_gene: TRBV6-4; CDR3aa: CASSDGGGPHYEQYF
j_gene: TRBJ2-7; v_gene: TRBV7-9; CDR3aa: CASSPTGGLYYEQYF
j_gene: TRBJ1-1; v_gene: TRBV7-9; CDR3aa: CASSLARGANTEAFF
j_gene: TRBJ2-7; v_gene: TRBV25-1; CDR3aa: CASSHDRYEQYF
j_gene: TRBJ1-1; v_gene: TRBV6-1; CDR3aa: CASSETQDTEAFF
j_gene: TRBJ1-2; v_gene: TRBV19; CDR3aa: CASSILQGRYGYTF
j_gene: TRBJ2-7; v_gene: TRBV18; CDR3aa: CASTDKQGPYEQYF
j_gene: TRBJ2-1; v_gene: TRBV7-2; CDR3aa: CASSSTGSSLNEQFF
j_gene: TRBJ2-5; v_gene: TRBV2; CDR3aa: CARSREGETQYF
j_gene: TRBJ1-1; v_gene: TRBV5-4; CDR3aa: CASSSEVARGRNTEAFF
j_gene: TRBJ1-1; v_gene: TRBV7-9; CDR3aa: CASSLASGGDTEAFF
j_gene: TRBJ2-7; v_gene: TRBV29-1; CDR3aa: CSVRTGPYEQYF
j_gene: TRBJ2-7; v_gene: TRBV19; CDR3aa: CASRLTGGSYEQYF
j_gene: TRBJ2-5; v_gene: TRBV3-1/TRBV3-2; CDR3aa: CASSATLGQQETQYF
j_gene: TRBJ1-5; v_gene: TRBV28; CDR3aa: CASNPHTGGRQPQHF
j_gene: TRBJ2-7; v_gene: TRBV6-5; CDR3aa: CASRRDGTYEQYF
j_gene: TRBJ2-2; v_gene: TRBV19; CDR3aa: CASSISPRGTGELFF
j_gene: TRBJ1-2; v_gene: TRBV28; CDR3aa: CASSGGGVNYGYTF
j_gene: TRBJ1-2; v_gene: TRBV3-1/TRBV3-2; CDR3aa: CASSRGDSGRGGYGYTF
j_gene: TRBJ2-7; v_gene: TRBV19; CDR3aa: CASRKTLDTYEQYF
j_gene: TRBJ2-7; v_gene: TRBV11-2; CDR3aa: CASATSGTYEQYF